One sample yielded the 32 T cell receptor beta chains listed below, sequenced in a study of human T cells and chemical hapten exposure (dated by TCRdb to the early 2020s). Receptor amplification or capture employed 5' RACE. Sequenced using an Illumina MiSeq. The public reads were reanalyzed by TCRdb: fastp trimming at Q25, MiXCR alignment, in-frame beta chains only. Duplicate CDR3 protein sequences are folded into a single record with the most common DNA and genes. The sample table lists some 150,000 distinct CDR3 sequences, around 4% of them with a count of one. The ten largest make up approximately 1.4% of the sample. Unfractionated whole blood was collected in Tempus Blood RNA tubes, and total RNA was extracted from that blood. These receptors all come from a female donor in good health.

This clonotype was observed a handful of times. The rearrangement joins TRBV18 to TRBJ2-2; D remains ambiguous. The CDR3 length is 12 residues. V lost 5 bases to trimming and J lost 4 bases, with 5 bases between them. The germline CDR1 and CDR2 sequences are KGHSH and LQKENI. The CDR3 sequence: CASSSLTGELFF. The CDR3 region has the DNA TGTGCCAGCTCATCTCTCACCGGGGAGCTGTTTTTT. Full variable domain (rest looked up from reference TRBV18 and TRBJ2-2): NAGVMQNPRHLVRRRGQEARLRCSPMKGHSHVYWYRQLPEEGLKFMVYLQKENIIDESGMPKERFSAEFPKEGPSILRIQQVVRGDSAAYFCASSSLTGELFFGEGSRLTVL.

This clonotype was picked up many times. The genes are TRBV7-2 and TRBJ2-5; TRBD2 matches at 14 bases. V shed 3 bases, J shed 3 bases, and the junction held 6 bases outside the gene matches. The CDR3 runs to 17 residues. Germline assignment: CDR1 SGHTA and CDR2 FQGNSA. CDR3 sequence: CASSLRTSGGIKETQYF. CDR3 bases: TGTGCCAGCAGCTTGCGGACTAGCGGGGGGATTAAAGAGACCCAGTACTTC.

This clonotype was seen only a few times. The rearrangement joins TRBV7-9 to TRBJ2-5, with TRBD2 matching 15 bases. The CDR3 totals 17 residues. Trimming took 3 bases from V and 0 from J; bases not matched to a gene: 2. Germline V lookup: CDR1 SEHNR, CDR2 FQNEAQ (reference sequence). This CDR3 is CASSLGLAGGHQETQYF. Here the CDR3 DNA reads TGTGCCAGCAGCTTGGGACTAGCGGGGGGACACCAAGAGACCCAGTACTTC.

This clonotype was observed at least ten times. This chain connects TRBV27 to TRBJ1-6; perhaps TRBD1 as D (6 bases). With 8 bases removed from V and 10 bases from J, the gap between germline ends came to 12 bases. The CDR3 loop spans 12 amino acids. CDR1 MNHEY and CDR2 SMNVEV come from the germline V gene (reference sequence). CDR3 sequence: CASGNRESPLHF. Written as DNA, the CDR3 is TGTGCCAGCGGAAACAGGGAGTCACCCCTCCACTTT.

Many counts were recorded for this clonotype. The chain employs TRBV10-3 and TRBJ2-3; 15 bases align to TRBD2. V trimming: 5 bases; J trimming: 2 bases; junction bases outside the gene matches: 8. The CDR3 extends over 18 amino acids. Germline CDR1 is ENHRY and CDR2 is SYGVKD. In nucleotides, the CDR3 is TGTGCCATCAGTCGGACTAGCGGGGGGGCGGTGAACACAGATACGCAGTATTTT. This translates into CAISRTSGGAVNTDTQYF.

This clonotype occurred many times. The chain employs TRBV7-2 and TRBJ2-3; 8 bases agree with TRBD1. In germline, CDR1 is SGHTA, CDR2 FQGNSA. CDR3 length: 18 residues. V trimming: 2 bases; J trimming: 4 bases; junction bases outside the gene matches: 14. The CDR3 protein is CASSLSPWTGSGADTQYF. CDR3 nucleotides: TGTGCCAGCAGCTTAAGCCCCTGGACAGGGTCGGGGGCAGATACGCAGTATTTT.

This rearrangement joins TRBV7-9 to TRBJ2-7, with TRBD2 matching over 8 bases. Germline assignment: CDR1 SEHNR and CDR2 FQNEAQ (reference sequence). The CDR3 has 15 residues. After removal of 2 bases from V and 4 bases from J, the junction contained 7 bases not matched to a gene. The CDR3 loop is CASSLSGGAEYEQYF. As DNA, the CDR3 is TGTGCCAGCAGCTTATCCGGGGGGGCCGAGTACGAGCAGTACTTC.

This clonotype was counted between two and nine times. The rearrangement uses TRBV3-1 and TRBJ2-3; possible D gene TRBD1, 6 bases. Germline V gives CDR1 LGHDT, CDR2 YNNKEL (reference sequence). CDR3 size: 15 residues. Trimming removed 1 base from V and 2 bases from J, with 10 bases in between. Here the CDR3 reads CASSQGTGTTDTQYF. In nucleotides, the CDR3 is TGTGCCAGCAGCCAAGGCACAGGGACCACAGATACGCAGTATTTT.

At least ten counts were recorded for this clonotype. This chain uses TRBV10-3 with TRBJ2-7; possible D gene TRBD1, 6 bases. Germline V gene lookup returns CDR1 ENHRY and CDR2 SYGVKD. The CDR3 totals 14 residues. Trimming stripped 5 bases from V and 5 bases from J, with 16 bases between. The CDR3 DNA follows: TGTGCCATCAGTAACCTAGACAGGATCCACGAGCAGTACTTC. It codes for CAISNLDRIHEQYF.

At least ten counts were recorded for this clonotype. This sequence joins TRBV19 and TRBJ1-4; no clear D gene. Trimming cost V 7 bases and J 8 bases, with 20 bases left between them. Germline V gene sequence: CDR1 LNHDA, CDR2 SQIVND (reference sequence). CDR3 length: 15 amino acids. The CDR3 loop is CASIAQARLGEKLFF. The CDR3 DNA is TGTGCCAGTATCGCCCAGGCCCGCTTGGGGGAAAAACTGTTTTTT.

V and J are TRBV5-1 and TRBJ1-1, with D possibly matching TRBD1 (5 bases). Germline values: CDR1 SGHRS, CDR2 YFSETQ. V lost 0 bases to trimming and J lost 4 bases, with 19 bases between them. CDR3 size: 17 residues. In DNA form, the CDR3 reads TGCGCCAGCAGCTTGGGAAGGGAGGGGCGGAGACGCACTGAAGCTTTCTTT. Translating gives CASSLGREGRRRTEAFF.

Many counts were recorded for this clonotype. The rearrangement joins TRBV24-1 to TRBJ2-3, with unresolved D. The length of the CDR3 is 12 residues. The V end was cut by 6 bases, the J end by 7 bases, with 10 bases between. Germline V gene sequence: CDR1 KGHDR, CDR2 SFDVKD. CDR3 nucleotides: TGTGCCACCAGTTTGAGTGGGAATACGCAGTATTTT. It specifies CATSLSGNTQYF.

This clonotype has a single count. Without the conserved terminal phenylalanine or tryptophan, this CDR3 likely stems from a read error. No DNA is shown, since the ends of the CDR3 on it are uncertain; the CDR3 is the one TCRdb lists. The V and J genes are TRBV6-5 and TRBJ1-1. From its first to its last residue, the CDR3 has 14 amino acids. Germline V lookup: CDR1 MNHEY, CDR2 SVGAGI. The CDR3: CASSEGRGHPEAGG.

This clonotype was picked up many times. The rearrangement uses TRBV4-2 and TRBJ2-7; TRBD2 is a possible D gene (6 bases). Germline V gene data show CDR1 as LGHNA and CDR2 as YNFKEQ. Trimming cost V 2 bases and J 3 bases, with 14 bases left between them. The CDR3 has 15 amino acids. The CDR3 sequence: CASSQSTGDYYEQYF. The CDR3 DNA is TGTGCCAGCAGCCAATCCACGGGGGATTACTACGAGCAGTACTTC.

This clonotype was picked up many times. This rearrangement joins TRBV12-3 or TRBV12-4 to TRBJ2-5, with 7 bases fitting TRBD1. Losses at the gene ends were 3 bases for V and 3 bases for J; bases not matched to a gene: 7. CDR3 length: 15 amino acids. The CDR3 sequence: CASSFLAGGEETQYF. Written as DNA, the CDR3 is TGTGCCAGCAGTTTCTTGGCAGGGGGAGAAGAGACCCAGTACTTC.

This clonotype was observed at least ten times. The CDR3 nucleotides are TGCAGCGCGGGGCTGTACGATACGCAGTATTTT. This codes for CSAGLYDTQYF. This chain connects TRBV20-1 to TRBJ2-3; weak D call: TRBD2 (6 bases). Per the germline V gene, CDR1 is DFQATT and CDR2 is SNEGSKA (reference sequence). The CDR3 runs to 11 residues.

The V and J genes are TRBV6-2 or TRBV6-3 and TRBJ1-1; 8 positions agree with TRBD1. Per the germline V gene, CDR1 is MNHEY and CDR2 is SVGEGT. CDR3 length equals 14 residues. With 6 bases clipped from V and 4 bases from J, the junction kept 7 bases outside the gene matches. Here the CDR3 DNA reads TGTGCCAGCAGCAAACAGGGGGAGAGCACTGAAGCTTTCTTT. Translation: CASSKQGESTEAFF.

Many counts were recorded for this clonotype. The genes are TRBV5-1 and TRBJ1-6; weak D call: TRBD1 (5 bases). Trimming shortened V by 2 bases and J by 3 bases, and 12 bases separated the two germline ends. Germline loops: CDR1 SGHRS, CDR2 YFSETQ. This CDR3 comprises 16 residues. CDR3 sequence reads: CASSLRDWNYNSPLHF. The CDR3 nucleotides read TGCGCCAGCAGCTTACGGGACTGGAACTATAATTCACCCCTCCACTTT.

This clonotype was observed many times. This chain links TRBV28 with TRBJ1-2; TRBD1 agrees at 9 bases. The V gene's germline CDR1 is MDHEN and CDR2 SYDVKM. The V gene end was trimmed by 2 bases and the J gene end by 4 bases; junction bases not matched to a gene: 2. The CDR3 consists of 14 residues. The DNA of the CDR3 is TGTGCCAGCAGTTTACTGGGACAGGGCTATGGCTACACCTTC. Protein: CASSLLGQGYGYTF.

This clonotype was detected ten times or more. Here the CDR3 DNA reads TGCAGCGTTGAAGGGCGGGGGAGCTCCTACAATGAGCAGTTCTTC. Amino acids: CSVEGRGSSYNEQFF. This rearrangement joins TRBV29-1 to TRBJ2-1; 7 bases fit TRBD2. The CDR3 loop spans 15 amino acids. Trimming removed 1 base from V and 0 bases from J; junction bases left unmatched: 3. Germline CDR1 and CDR2: SQVTM and ANQGSEA.

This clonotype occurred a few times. DNA for the CDR3: TGTGCCAGCAGCCGTACAGACAGGTCCTGGGATACGCAGTATTTT. Its protein is CASSRTDRSWDTQYF. The genes are TRBV11-2 and TRBJ2-3; TRBD1 might be the D (6 bases). Deletions cut 5 bases from V and 6 bases from J, with 18 bases between. Germline CDR1 is SGHAT and CDR2 is FQNNGV. The CDR3 is made up of 15 amino acids.

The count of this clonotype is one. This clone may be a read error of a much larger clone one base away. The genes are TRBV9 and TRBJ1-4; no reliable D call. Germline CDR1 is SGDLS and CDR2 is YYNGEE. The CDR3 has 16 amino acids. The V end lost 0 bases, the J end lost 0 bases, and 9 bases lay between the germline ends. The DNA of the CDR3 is TGTGCCAGCAGCGTAGGGTGGTCAACAACTAATGAAAAACTGTTTTTT. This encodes CASSVGWSTTNEKLFF. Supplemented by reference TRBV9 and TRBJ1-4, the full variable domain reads DSGVTQTPKHLITATGQRVTLRCSPRSGDLSVYWYQQSLDQGLQFLIQYYNGEERAKGNILERFSAQQFPDLHSELNLSSLELGDSALYFCASSVGWSTTNEKLFFGSGTQLSVL.

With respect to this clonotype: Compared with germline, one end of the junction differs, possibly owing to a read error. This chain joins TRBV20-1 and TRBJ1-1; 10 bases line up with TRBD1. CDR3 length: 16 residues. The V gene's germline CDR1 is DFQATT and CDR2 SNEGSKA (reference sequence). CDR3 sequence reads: CSAEGTGVYRNPEAFF. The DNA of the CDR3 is TGCAGTGCCGAGGGGACAGGGGTCTATCGGAACCCTGAAGCTTTCTTT.

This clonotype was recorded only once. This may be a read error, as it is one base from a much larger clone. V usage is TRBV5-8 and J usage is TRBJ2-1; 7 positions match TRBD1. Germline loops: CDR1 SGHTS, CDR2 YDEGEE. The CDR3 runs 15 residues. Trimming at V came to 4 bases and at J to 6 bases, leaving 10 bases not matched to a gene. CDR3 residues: CASSRSRGSLNEQFF. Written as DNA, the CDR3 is TGTGCCAGCAGCCGAAGCAGGGGGTCACTCAATGAGCAGTTCTTC.

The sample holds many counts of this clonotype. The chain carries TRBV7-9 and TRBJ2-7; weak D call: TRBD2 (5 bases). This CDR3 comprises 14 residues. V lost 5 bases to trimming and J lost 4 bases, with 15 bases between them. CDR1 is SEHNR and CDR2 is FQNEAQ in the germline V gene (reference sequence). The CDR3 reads CASSTRMRGYEQYF. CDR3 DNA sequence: TGTGCCAGCAGCACTAGGATGCGAGGATACGAGCAGTACTTC.

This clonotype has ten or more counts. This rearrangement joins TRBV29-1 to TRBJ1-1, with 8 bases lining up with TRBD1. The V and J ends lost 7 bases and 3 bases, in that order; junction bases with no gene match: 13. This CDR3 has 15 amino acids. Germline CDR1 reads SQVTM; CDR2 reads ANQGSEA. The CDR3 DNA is TGCAGCGCCGCCTTGACAGGGGCCCTGGACACTGAAGCTTTCTTT. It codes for CSAALTGALDTEAFF.

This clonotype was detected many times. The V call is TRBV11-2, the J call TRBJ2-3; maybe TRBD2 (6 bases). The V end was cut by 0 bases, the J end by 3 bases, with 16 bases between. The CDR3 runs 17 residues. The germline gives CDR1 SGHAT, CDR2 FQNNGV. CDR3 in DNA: TGTGCCAGCAGCTTAGATGTGGCGGGGAAGGGGACAGATACGCAGTATTTT. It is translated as CASSLDVAGKGTDTQYF.

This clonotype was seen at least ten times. The CDR3 here is CASSLQQGSDQPQHF. The CDR3 DNA follows: TGTGCCAGCAGCTTACAACAGGGGAGCGATCAGCCCCAGCATTTT. This sequence joins TRBV7-2 and TRBJ1-5, with TRBD1 matching over 7 bases. Germline loops: CDR1 SGHTA, CDR2 FQGNSA. V gave up 2 bases and J gave up 5 bases; unmatched junction bases: 6. The CDR3 has 15 amino acids.

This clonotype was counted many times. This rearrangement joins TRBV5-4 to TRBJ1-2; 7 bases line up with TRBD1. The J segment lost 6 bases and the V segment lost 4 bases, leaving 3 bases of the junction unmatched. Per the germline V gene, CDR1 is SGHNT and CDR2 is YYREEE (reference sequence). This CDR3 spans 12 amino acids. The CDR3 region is CASSADRNGYTF. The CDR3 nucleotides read TGTGCCAGCAGCGCGGACAGGAATGGCTACACCTTC.

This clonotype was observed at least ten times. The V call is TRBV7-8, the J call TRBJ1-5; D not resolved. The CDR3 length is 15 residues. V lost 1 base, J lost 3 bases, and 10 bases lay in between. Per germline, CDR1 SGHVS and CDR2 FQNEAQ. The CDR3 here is CASSLGTGHNQPQHF. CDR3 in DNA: TGTGCCAGCAGCTTAGGGACGGGCCACAATCAGCCCCAGCATTTT.

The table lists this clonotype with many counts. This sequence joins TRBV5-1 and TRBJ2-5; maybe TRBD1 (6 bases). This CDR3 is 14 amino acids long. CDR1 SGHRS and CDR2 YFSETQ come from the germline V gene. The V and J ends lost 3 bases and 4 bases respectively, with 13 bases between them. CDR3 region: CASSYGQRGETQYF. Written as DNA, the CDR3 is TGCGCCAGCAGCTACGGACAGAGGGGAGAGACCCAGTACTTC.

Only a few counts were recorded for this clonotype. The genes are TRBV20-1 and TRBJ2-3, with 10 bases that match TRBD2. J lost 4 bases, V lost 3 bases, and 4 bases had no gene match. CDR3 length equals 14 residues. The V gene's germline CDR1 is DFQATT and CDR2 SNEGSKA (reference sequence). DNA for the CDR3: TGCAGTGCTAGTTCTCTAGCGGGAGCAGATACGCAGTATTTT. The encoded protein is CSASSLAGADTQYF.